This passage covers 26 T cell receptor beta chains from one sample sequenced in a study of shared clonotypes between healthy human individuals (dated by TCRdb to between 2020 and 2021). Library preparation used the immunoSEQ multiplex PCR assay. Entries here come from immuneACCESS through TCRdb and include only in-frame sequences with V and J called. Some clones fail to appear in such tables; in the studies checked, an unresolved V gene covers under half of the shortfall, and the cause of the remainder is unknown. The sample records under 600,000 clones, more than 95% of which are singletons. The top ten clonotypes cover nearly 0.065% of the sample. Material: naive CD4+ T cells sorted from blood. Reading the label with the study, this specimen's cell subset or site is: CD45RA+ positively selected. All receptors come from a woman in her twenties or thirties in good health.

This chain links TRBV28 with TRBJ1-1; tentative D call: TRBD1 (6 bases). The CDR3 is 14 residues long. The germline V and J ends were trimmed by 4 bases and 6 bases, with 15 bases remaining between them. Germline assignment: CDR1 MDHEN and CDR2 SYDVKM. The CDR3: CASSWTVKGSEAFF. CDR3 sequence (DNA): TGTGCCAGCAGTTGGACAGTGAAGGGATCTGAAGCTTTCTTT.

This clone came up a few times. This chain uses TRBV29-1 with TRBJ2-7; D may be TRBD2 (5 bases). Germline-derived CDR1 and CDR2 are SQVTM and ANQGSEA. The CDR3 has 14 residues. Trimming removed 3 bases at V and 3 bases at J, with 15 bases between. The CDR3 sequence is CSVEGASSVYEQYF. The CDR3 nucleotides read TGCAGCGTTGAGGGAGCCAGCTCAGTCTACGAGCAGTACTTC.

For the CDR3, the DNA is TGTGCCAGCAGTGAACGGCTAGCGGGAGATTTGGAGACCCAGTACTTC. Translated: CASSERLAGDLETQYF. The rearrangement uses TRBV2 and TRBJ2-5; 10 bases are a match to TRBD2. Trimming took 2 bases from V and 5 from J; bases not matched to a gene: 8. The CDR3 is made up of 16 amino acids. Germline loops: CDR1 SNHLY, CDR2 FYNNEI.

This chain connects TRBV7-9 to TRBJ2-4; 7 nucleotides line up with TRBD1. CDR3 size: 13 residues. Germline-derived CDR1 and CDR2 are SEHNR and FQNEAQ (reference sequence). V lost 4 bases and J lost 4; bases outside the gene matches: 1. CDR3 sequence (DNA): TGTGCCAGCAGCTGGGGACAGAAAAACATTCAGTACTTC. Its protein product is CASSWGQKNIQYF.

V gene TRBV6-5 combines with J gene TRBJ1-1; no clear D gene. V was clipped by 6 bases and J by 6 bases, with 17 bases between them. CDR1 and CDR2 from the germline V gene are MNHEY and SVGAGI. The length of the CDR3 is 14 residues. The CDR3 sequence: CASSRAGPSAEAFF. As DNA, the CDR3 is TGTGCCAGCAGCCGGGCCGGACCAAGCGCTGAAGCTTTCTTT.

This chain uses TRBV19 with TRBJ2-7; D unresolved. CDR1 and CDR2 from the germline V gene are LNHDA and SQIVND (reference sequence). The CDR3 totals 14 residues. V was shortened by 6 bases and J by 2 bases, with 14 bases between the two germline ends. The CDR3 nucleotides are TGTGCCAGTAGCCCGACCCTTCGAACCTACGAGCAGTACTTC. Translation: CASSPTLRTYEQYF.

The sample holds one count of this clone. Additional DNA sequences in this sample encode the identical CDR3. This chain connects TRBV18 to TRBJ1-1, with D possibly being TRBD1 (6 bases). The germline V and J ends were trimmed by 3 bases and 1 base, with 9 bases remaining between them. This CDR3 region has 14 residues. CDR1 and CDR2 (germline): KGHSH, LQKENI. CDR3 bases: TGTGCCAGCTCACCCGGACAGCAGAACACTGAAGCTTTCTTT. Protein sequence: CASSPGQQNTEAFF.

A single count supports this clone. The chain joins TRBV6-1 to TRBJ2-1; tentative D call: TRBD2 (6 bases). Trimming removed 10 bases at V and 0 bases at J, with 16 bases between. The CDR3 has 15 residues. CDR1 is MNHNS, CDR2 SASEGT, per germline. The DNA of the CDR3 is TGTGCCACCCTAGAGGGAGGAAGCTCCTACAATGAGCAGTTCTTC. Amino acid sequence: CATLEGGSSYNEQFF.

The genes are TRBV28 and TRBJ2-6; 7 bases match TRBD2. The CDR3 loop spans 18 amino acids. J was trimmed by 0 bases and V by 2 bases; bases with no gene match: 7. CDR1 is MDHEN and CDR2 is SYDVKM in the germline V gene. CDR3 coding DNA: TGTGCCAGCAGTTTAAGCGGGGTTCTACACTCTGGGGCCAACGTCCTGACTTTC. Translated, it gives CASSLSGVLHSGANVLTF.

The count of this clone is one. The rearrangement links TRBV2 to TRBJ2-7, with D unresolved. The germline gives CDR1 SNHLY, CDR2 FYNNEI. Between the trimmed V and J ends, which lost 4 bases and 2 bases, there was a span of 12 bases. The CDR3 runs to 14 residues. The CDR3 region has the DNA TGTGCCAGCAGTGGGGTGGGGAACCCCTACGAGCAGTACTTC. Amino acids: CASSGVGNPYEQYF.

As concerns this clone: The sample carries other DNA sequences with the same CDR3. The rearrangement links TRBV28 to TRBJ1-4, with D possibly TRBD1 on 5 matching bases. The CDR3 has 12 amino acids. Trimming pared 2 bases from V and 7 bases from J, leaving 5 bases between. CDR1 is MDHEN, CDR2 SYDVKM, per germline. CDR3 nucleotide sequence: TGTGCCAGCAGTTTAAGGGGTGAAAAACTGTTTTTT. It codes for CASSLRGEKLFF.

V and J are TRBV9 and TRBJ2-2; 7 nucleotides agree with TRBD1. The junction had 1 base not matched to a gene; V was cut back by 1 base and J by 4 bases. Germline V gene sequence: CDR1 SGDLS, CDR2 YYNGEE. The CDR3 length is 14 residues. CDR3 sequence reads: CASSVHRGTGELFF. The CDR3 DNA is TGTGCCAGCAGCGTACACAGGGGCACCGGGGAGCTGTTTTTT.

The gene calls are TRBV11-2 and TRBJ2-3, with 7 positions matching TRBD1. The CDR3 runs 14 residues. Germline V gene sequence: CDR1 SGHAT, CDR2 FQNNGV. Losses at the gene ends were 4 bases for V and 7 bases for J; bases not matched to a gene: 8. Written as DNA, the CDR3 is TGTGCCAGCAGCTACATACAGGGGAAGCATACGCAGTATTTT. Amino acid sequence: CASSYIQGKHTQYF.

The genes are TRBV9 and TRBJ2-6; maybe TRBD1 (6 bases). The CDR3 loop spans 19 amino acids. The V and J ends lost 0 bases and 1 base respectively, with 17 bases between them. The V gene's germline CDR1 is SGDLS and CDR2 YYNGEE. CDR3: CASSVEDRTFLSGANVLTF. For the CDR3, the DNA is TGTGCCAGCAGCGTAGAGGACAGAACTTTCCTATCTGGGGCCAACGTCCTGACTTTC.

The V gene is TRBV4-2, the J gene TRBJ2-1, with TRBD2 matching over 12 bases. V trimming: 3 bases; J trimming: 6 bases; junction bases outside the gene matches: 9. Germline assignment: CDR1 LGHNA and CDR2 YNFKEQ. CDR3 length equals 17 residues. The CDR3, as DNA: TGTGCCAGCAGCCATAGACTAGCGGGAGAGGATATCAATGAGCAGTTCTTC. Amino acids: CASSHRLAGEDINEQFF.

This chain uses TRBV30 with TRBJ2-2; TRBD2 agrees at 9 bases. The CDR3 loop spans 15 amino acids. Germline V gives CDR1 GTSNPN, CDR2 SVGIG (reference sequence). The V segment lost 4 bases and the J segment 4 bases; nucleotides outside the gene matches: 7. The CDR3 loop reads CAWTDSGSFTGELFF. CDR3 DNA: TGTGCCTGGACCGATAGCGGGAGTTTCACCGGGGAGCTGTTTTTT.

In DNA, the CDR3 is TGTGCCAGCAGGGGGACAGCGAACACCGGGGAGCTGTTTTTT. This sequence encodes CASRGTANTGELFF. The V call is TRBV27, the J call TRBJ2-2; TRBD1 agrees at 7 bases. Germline CDR1 MNHEY, CDR2 SMNVEV (reference sequence). Unmatched junction bases numbered 1, after V lost 6 bases and J lost 0 bases. The CDR3 sequence is 14 residues long.

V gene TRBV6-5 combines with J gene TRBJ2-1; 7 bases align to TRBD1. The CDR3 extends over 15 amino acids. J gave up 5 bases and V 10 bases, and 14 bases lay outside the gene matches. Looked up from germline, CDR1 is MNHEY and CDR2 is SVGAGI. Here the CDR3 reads CATPREQGSDNEQFF. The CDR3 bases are TGTGCCACCCCAAGGGAACAGGGGTCGGACAATGAGCAGTTCTTC.

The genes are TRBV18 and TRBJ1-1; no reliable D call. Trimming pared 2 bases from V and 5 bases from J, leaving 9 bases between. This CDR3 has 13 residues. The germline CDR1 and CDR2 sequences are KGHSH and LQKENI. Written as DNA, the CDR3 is TGTGCCAGCTCACCAGGGAGTGGGACTGAAGCTTTCTTT. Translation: CASSPGSGTEAFF.

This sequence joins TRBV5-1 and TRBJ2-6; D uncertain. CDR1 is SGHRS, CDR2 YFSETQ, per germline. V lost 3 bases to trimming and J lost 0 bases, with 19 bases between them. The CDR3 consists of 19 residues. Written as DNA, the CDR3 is TGCGCCAGCAGCTCCGGAAACCGGGTCTATTACTCTGGGGCCAACGTCCTGACTTTC. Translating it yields CASSSGNRVYYSGANVLTF. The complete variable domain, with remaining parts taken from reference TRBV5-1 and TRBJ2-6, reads KAGVTQTPRYLIKTRGQQVTLSCSPISGHRSVSWYQQTPGQGLQFLFEYFSETQRNKGNFPGRFSGRQFSNSRSEMNVSTLELGDSALYLCASSSGNRVYYSGANVLTFGAGSRLTVL.

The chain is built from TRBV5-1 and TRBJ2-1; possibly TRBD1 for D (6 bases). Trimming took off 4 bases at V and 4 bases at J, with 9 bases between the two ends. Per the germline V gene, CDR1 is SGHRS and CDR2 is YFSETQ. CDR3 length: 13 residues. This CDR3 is CASSGTGYNEQFF. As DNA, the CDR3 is TGCGCCAGCAGCGGAACAGGGTACAATGAGCAGTTCTTC.

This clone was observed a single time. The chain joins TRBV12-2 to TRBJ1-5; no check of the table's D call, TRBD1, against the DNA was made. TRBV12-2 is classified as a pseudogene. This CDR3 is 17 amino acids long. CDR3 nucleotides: TGTGCAAGTCGCTTCCTCAGGACAGGGACAAGCAATCAGCCCCAGCATTTT. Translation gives CASRFLRTGTSNQPQHF.

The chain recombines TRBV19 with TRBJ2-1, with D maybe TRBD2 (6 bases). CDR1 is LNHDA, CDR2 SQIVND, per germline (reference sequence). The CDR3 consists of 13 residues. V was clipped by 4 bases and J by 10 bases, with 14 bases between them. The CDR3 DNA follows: TGTGCCAGTAGTACATACCCCGGAGGGGAGCAGTTCTTC. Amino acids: CASSTYPGGEQFF. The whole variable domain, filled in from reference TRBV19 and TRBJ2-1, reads DGGITQSPKYLFRKEGQNVTLSCEQNLNHDAMYWYRQDPGQGLRLIYYSQIVNDFQKGDIAEGYSVSREKKESFPLTVTSAQKNPTAFYLCASSTYPGGEQFFGPGTRLTVL.

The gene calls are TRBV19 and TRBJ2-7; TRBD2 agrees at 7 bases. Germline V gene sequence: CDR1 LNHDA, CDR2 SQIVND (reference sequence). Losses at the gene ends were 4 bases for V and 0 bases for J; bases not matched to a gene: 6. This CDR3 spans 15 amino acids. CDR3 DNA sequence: TGTGCCAGTAGTACTGAAGCGGGAAGCTCCTACGAGCAGTACTTC. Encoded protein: CASSTEAGSSYEQYF.

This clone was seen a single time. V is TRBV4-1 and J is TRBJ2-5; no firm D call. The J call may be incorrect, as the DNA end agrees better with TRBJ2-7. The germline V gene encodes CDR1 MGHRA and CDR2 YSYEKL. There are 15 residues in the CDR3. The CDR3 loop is CASSQDPAVTYEQYF. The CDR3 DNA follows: TGCGCCAGCAGCCAAGATCCGGCAGTTACTTACGAGCAGTACTTC.

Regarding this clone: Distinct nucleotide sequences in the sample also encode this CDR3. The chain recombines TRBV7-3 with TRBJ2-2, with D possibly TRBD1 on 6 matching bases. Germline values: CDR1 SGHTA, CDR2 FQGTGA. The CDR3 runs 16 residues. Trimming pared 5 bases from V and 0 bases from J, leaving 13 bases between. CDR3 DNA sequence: TGTGCCAGCAGCCCAGGACAGATCGCGAACACCGGGGAGCTGTTTTTT. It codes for CASSPGQIANTGELFF. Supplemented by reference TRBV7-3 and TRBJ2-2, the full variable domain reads GAGVSQTPSNKVTEKGKYVELRCDPISGHTALYWYRQSLGQGPEFLIYFQGTGAADDSGLPNDRFFAVRPEGSVSTLKIQRTERGDSAVYLCASSPGQIANTGELFFGEGSRLTVL.